One sample yielded the 22 T cell receptor beta chains listed below, sequenced in a study of T cells in tuberculosis. Stated time point: new active TB diagnosis, blood taken before or within 7 days of starting treatment. The assay was immunoSEQ multiplex PCR, and TCRdb's table has in-frame clones only and misses some. This table has about 53,000 clones, more than 90% appearing once. The starting material was PBMCs, obtained at tuberculosis diagnosis. These receptor sequences come from an adult with tuberculosis.

The V call is TRBV5-1, the J call TRBJ2-5, with 7 bases fitting TRBD2. Germline V gene lookup returns CDR1 SGHRS and CDR2 YFSETQ. The V and J ends lost 0 bases and 5 bases, in that order; junction bases with no gene match: 7. The CDR3 has 15 residues. CDR3 DNA sequence: TGCGCCAGCAGCTTGGGACTAGCCGTGGCTGAGACCCAGTACTTC. Translation: CASSLGLAVAETQYF.

The rearrangement links TRBV14 to TRBJ2-7; D might be TRBD1 (5 bases). CDR3 length: 13 amino acids. Germline V gene data show CDR1 as SGHDN and CDR2 as FVKESK. The V gene lost 1 base and the J gene lost 6 bases, with 10 bases spanning the gap. The CDR3 spells CASSQGQLTEQYF. The CDR3 bases are TGTGCCAGCAGCCAAGGACAGCTAACCGAGCAGTACTTC.

The CDR3 DNA reads as TGTGCCAGCAGTGCACTTCTGACCCAGGGGGAGCAGTACTTC. Translated: CASSALLTQGEQYF. The rearrangement uses TRBV6-1 and TRBJ2-7, with D perhaps TRBD1 (6 bases). The CDR3 has 14 residues. V lost 4 bases and J lost 7, with 17 bases in between. Germline V gene lookup returns CDR1 MNHNS and CDR2 SASEGT.

This clone was picked up one time. The chain joins TRBV6-6 to TRBJ2-2; the D gene is possibly TRBD2 (6 bases). Trimming left V 7 bases short and J 4 bases short, with 13 bases between. This CDR3 is built from 14 residues. Germline lookup yields CDR1 MNHNY and CDR2 SVGAGI (reference sequence). This CDR3 is CASTYGGITGELFF. The CDR3 nucleotides are TGTGCCAGCACGTACGGAGGGATCACCGGGGAGCTGTTTTTT.

This chain links TRBV7-2 with TRBJ1-2, with TRBD1 matching over 11 bases. Germline CDR1 and CDR2: SGHTA and FQGNSA. The CDR3 is 15 amino acids. V shed 5 bases, J shed 1 base, and the junction held 3 bases outside the gene matches. CDR3 sequence (DNA): TGTGCCAGCAGCCGGGACAGGGGGAATAACTATGGCTACACCTTC. This encodes CASSRDRGNNYGYTF.

This rearrangement joins TRBV30 to TRBJ2-7; the match to TRBD1 covers 7 bases. The length of the CDR3 is 16 residues. Germline CDR1 reads GTSNPN; CDR2 reads SVGIG (reference sequence). Trimming at V came to 1 base and at J to 0 bases, leaving 9 bases not matched to a gene. DNA of the CDR3: TGTGCCTGGAGTGCCCCGGGACAGCGAACCTCCTACGAGCAGTACTTC. Residues: CAWSAPGQRTSYEQYF. The full variable domain, completed using reference TRBV30 and TRBJ2-7, is SQTIHQWPATLVQPVGSPLSLECTVEGTSNPNLYWYRQAAGRGLQLLFYSVGIGQISSEVPQNLSASRPQDRQFILSSKKLLLSDSGFYLCAWSAPGQRTSYEQYFGPGTRLTVT.

This CDR3 reads CASSIDSQSEAFF. The CDR3 DNA reads as TGTGCCAGTAGTATAGATTCCCAGTCTGAAGCTTTCTTT. The chain combines TRBV19 with TRBJ1-1; no clear D gene. V lost 0 bases, J lost 6 bases, and 8 bases lay in between. The CDR3 loop spans 13 amino acids. The germline V gene encodes CDR1 LNHDA and CDR2 SQIVND (reference sequence).

This chain connects TRBV7-2 to TRBJ1-1; TRBD1 aligns across 9 bases. The germline V gene encodes CDR1 SGHTA and CDR2 FQGNSA. This CDR3 spans 13 amino acids. Germline trimming cut 10 bases from V and 1 base from J; bases unmatched to any gene: 4. CDR3 protein: CATVGQGNTEAFF. The CDR3 bases are TGTGCCACTGTGGGACAGGGGAACACTGAAGCTTTCTTT.

J is TRBJ2-1 and V is TRBV5-4; D is possibly TRBD2 (5 bases). Germline CDR1 reads SGHNT; CDR2 reads YYREEE (reference sequence). Trimming removed 4 bases from V and 1 base from J, with 12 bases in between. The CDR3 runs to 15 residues. The CDR3 region has the DNA TGTGCCAGCAGCCCGTATACTAGTTCCTACAATGAGCAGTTCTTC. Translated: CASSPYTSSYNEQFF.

As DNA, the CDR3 is TGTGCCAGCAGCTTCGGACTAGCGGGAGGGAGAAATGAGCAGTTCTTC. This gives the protein CASSFGLAGGRNEQFF. This chain joins TRBV7-2 and TRBJ2-1, with 15 bases fitting TRBD2. The CDR3 covers 16 residues. V shed 3 bases, J shed 7 bases, and the junction held 4 bases outside the gene matches. Germline V gives CDR1 SGHTA, CDR2 FQGNSA.

This clone was observed once. The chain couples TRBV7-6 to TRBJ2-1; D may be TRBD2 (5 bases). From germline, CDR1 is SGHVS and CDR2 FNYEAQ. V was trimmed by 6 bases and J by 6 bases, leaving 18 bases between them. The CDR3 totals 15 residues. The chain's CDR3 is CASRVDPSGGNEQFF. CDR3 in DNA: TGTGCCAGCAGGGTCGACCCCTCAGGAGGCAATGAGCAGTTCTTC.

This clone was seen once. This chain uses TRBV18 with TRBJ1-2; 10 bases line up with TRBD1. The CDR3 totals 15 residues. The V segment lost 5 bases and the J segment 4 bases; nucleotides outside the gene matches: 7. Germline values: CDR1 KGHSH, CDR2 LQKENI. CDR3 in amino acids: CASSTRQGASYGYTF. CDR3 DNA sequence: TGTGCCAGCTCAACTCGACAGGGGGCTAGCTATGGCTACACCTTC.

The chain joins TRBV19 to TRBJ2-4, with D possibly matching TRBD2 (5 bases). The V gene lost 3 bases and the J gene lost 4 bases, with 16 bases spanning the gap. This CDR3 has 16 residues. The germline CDR1 and CDR2 sequences are LNHDA and SQIVND (reference sequence). CDR3 loop: CASSILTPGSKNIQYF. The CDR3 DNA sequence: TGTGCCAGTAGTATTCTCACTCCGGGGAGTAAAAACATTCAGTACTTC.

The chain recombines TRBV7-2 with TRBJ2-5; 8 bases are shared with TRBD1. The CDR3 has 16 residues. V dropped 2 bases and J dropped 4; count of bases not matched to a gene: 9. The germline V gene has CDR1 SGHTA and CDR2 FQGNSA. The DNA of the CDR3 is TGTGCCAGCAGCTTATATGGACAGGGCTCGGGAGAGACCCAGTACTTC. This gives the protein CASSLYGQGSGETQYF.

The rearrangement uses TRBV6-1 and TRBJ1-5; tentative D call: TRBD1 (5 bases). This CDR3 contains 15 residues. CDR1 and CDR2 (germline): MNHNS, SASEGT. Trimming pared 5 bases from V and 1 base from J, leaving 12 bases between. This CDR3 reads CASSSRAGSNQPQHF. As DNA, the CDR3 is TGTGCCAGCAGTAGCAGGGCTGGGAGCAATCAGCCCCAGCATTTT.

The chain combines TRBV4-3 with TRBJ2-7; a possible D gene is TRBD1 (6 bases). The length of the CDR3 is 16 residues. Trimming pared 1 base from V and 9 bases from J, leaving 22 bases between. Germline V gene lookup returns CDR1 LGHNA and CDR2 YSLEER. CDR3 sequence (DNA): TGCGCCAGCAGCCAAGGGTTTGGACAGCTTTCCGGCGGGCAGTACTTC. Its protein product is CASSQGFGQLSGGQYF.

J is TRBJ2-3 and V is TRBV4-3; TRBD2 agrees at 7 bases. CDR3 size: 15 residues. The J segment lost 5 bases and the V segment lost 0 bases, leaving 5 bases of the junction unmatched. Germline CDR1 and CDR2: LGHNA and YSLEER. The CDR3: CASSQEGRAEDTQYF. The CDR3 DNA reads as TGCGCCAGCAGCCAAGAGGGGAGGGCCGAAGATACGCAGTATTTT.

The rearrangement joins TRBV19 to TRBJ2-7, with TRBD2 matching over 8 bases. CDR1 and CDR2 from the germline V gene are LNHDA and SQIVND (reference sequence). Losses at the gene ends were 8 bases for V and 3 bases for J; bases not matched to a gene: 6. The CDR3 extends over 13 amino acids. The CDR3 coding sequence is TGTGCCAGTTCCCGGGGGACTAGCTACGAGCAGTACTTC. Translated, it gives CASSRGTSYEQYF.

The gene calls are TRBV7-8 and TRBJ1-4; 8 nucleotides line up with TRBD1. Trimming took 1 base from V and 8 from J; bases not matched to a gene: 6. CDR3 length: 15 residues. The V gene's germline CDR1 is SGHVS and CDR2 FQNEAQ. CDR3 protein: CASSLEQGAREKLFF. The CDR3 region has the DNA TGTGCCAGCAGCTTAGAGCAGGGGGCGCGGGAAAAACTGTTTTTT.

The chain joins TRBV4-1 to TRBJ2-1; 15 bases are shared with TRBD2. This CDR3 comprises 19 residues. The V gene end was trimmed by 4 bases and the J gene end by 6 bases; junction bases not matched to a gene: 13. CDR1 is MGHRA, CDR2 YSYEKL, per germline. CDR3 amino acids: CASSPPGLAGGPFVNEQFF. In nucleotides, the CDR3 is TGCGCCAGCAGCCCTCCCGGACTAGCGGGAGGGCCCTTTGTCAATGAGCAGTTCTTC.

CDR3 DNA sequence: TGTGCCAGCCGCCCGGACAGGGGCTTTAATGAGCAGTTCTTC. Amino acids: CASRPDRGFNEQFF. The chain recombines TRBV6-1 with TRBJ2-1; 9 bases line up with TRBD1. There are 14 residues in the CDR3. Germline-derived CDR1 and CDR2 are MNHNS and SASEGT. Trimming took 8 bases from V and 7 from J; bases not matched to a gene: 9.

J is TRBJ2-2 and V is TRBV6-5; D ambiguous. The V gene's germline CDR1 is MNHEY and CDR2 SVGAGI. This CDR3 region has 12 residues. Trimming stripped 7 bases from V and 4 bases from J, with 7 bases between. In nucleotides, the CDR3 is TGTGCCAGCAAAACAACCACCGGGGAGCTGTTTTTT. Translated: CASKTTTGELFF.